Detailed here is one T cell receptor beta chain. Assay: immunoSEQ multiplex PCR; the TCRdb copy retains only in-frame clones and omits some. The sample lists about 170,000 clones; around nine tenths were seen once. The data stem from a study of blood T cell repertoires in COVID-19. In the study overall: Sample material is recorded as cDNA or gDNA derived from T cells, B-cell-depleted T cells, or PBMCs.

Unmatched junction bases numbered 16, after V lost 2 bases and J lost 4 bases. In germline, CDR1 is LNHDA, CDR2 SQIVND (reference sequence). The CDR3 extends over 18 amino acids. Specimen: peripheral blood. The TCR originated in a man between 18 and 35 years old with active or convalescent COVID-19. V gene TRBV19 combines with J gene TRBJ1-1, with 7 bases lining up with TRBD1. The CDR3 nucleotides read TGTGCCAGTAGTATAAACCCCTCCCGACAGGGTCTGGTCACTGAAGCTTTCTTT. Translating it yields CASSINPSRQGLVTEAFF.